This entry lists 4 T cell receptor beta chains sequenced from one sample in a study of T cells in localized non-small cell lung cancer. The protocol was immunoSEQ multiplex PCR, while the TCRdb copy is restricted to in-frame clones and leaves out a portion. The sample shows tens of thousands of clones, about 87% of them seen only once. The sample consisted of peripheral blood mononuclear cells, taken before any cancer treatment. All receptors come from a woman aged 40-75 years with stage III lung adenocarcinoma.

This chain joins TRBV21-1 and TRBJ2-2; the D call of TRBD2 is as the table states it, not checked on the DNA. TRBV21-1 is reported as a pseudogene. The CDR3 is made up of 18 amino acids. CDR3 in DNA: TGTGCCAGCAGCTCCAAGATCCTAGCGGGGCCCAACACCGGGGAGCTGTTTTTT. The encoded protein is CASSSKILAGPNTGELFF.

The CDR3 DNA follows: TGTGCCAGCAGCCGTCGGACAGGGGGTTCCTACAATGAGCAGTTCTTC. It translates to CASSRRTGGSYNEQFF. The V and J genes are TRBV11-3 and TRBJ2-1, with 10 bases that match TRBD1. Unmatched junction bases numbered 5, after V lost 5 bases and J lost 1 base. This CDR3 spans 16 amino acids. The germline CDR1 and CDR2 sequences are SGHNT and YENEEA.

This clone is classed as medium-sized. The CDR3 loop reads CASGEDRGSGANVLTF. The CDR3 DNA is TGTGCCAGCGGGGAGGACAGGGGTTCTGGGGCCAACGTCCTGACTTTC. V is TRBV4-2 and J is TRBJ2-6; 9 nucleotides align to TRBD1. The trim removed 8 bases at V and 1 base at J, leaving 6 bases unmatched. This CDR3 is built from 16 residues. Germline V gene lookup returns CDR1 LGHNA and CDR2 YNFKEQ.

This clone has a single count. The genes are TRBV6-1 and TRBJ1-1; tentatively, D is TRBD1 (5 bases). Trimming pared 2 bases from V and 0 bases from J, leaving 13 bases between. The CDR3 spans 16 residues. Per germline, CDR1 MNHNS and CDR2 SASEGT. In nucleotides, the CDR3 is TGTGCCAGCAGTGAAAAAGGGGAATCTGTGAACACTGAAGCTTTCTTT. This codes for CASSEKGESVNTEAFF.